Below, 29 T cell receptor beta chains from the same sample are listed, as sequenced in a study of blood T cell repertoires in COVID-19. Produced via immunoSEQ multiplex PCR; TCRdb's table is partial and in-frame only. Among tens of thousands of clones listed, 75% to 90% were seen once. The sequencing input was peripheral blood. The source of these receptors is an elderly man with acute or convalescent COVID-19.

The rearrangement uses TRBV12-3 or TRBV12-4 and TRBJ1-4; D is unresolved. This CDR3 has 13 amino acids. V lost 1 base to trimming and J lost 10 bases, with 10 bases between them. The CDR3 here is CASSLEGRGKLFF. In nucleotides, the CDR3 is TGTGCCAGCAGTTTAGAAGGGAGAGGAAAACTGTTTTTT.

The chain combines TRBV10-1 with TRBJ2-1; no reliable D call. V shed 3 bases and J shed 0 bases, with 6 bases lying between them. The V gene's germline CDR1 is WNHNN and CDR2 SYGVQD (reference sequence). This CDR3 region has 14 residues. The CDR3 DNA follows: TGCGCCAGCAGTGATTACAGCTCCTACAATGAGCAGTTCTTC. It encodes CASSDYSSYNEQFF.

In its sample, this clone was seen once. The V gene is TRBV6-1, the J gene TRBJ2-1, with D uncertain. The CDR3 loop spans 13 amino acids. From germline, CDR1 is MNHNS and CDR2 SASEGT. V lost 0 bases and J lost 10, with 10 bases in between. CDR3 DNA sequence: TGTGCCAGCAGTGAAGCCCTACTGCGGGAGCAGTTCTTC. Protein product: CASSEALLREQFF.

The chain links TRBV7-3 to TRBJ2-2; D may be TRBD1 (6 bases). V shed 5 bases and J shed 2 bases, with 12 bases lying between them. This CDR3 has 15 residues. Germline V lookup: CDR1 SGHTA, CDR2 FQGTGA. The DNA of the CDR3 is TGTGCCAGCAGCGAGACAGGTTCCAACACCGGGGAGCTGTTTTTT. Translated, it gives CASSETGSNTGELFF. Looking up the rest from reference TRBV7-3 and TRBJ2-2 gives the full variable domain: GAGVSQTPSNKVTEKGKYVELRCDPISGHTALYWYRQSLGQGPEFLIYFQGTGAADDSGLPNDRFFAVRPEGSVSTLKIQRTERGDSAVYLCASSETGSNTGELFFGEGSRLTVL.

In DNA form, the CDR3 reads TGCGCCAGCAGCTTGGGACAGGGGGCGTCTAACTATGGCTACACCTTC. This encodes CASSLGQGASNYGYTF. The V call is TRBV5-1, the J call TRBJ1-2; 10 nucleotides match TRBD1. The trim removed 0 bases at V and 0 bases at J, leaving 2 bases unmatched. CDR3 length equals 16 residues. Germline assignment: CDR1 SGHRS and CDR2 YFSETQ.

The gene calls are TRBV28 and TRBJ1-4; 9 nucleotides align to TRBD1. The J segment lost 4 bases and the V segment lost 0 bases, leaving 0 bases of the junction unmatched. The CDR3 loop spans 15 amino acids. In germline, CDR1 is MDHEN, CDR2 SYDVKM. For the CDR3, the DNA is TGTGCCAGCAGTTTATGGACAGGGGGTAATGAAAAACTGTTTTTT. It translates to CASSLWTGGNEKLFF.

V and J are TRBV10-3 and TRBJ2-3; 11 bases are a match to TRBD1. Germline assignment: CDR1 ENHRY and CDR2 SYGVKD. The CDR3 sequence is 15 residues long. After removal of 8 bases from V and 1 base from J, the junction contained 5 bases not matched to a gene. DNA for the CDR3: TGTGCCATCTCGGACAGGGGGCTCCGCACAGATACGCAGTATTTT. Encoded protein: CAISDRGLRTDTQYF.

This clone was counted between two and nine times. The V gene is TRBV3-1 (or the pseudogene TRBV3-2), the J gene TRBJ2-7, with a possible D match to TRBD2 (6 bases). The germline V gene encodes CDR1 LGHDT and CDR2 YNNKEL (reference sequence). The CDR3 runs to 14 residues. V was clipped by 6 bases and J by 0 bases, with 12 bases between them. CDR3 sequence reads: CASRNAGTSYEQYF. The CDR3 region has the DNA TGTGCCAGCAGAAACGCGGGGACCTCCTACGAGCAGTACTTC.

The V gene is TRBV4-2, the J gene TRBJ2-5; D is undetermined. CDR1 and CDR2 from the germline V gene are LGHNA and YNFKEQ. Trimming removed 1 base at V and 4 bases at J, with 10 bases between. There are 14 residues in the CDR3. For the CDR3, the DNA is TGTGCCAGCAGCCAAGTCGATGGTAGAGAGACCCAGTACTTC. Protein product: CASSQVDGRETQYF.

The chain couples TRBV4-2 to TRBJ1-2; 7 nucleotides agree with TRBD1. CDR3 size: 16 residues. The germline CDR1 and CDR2 sequences are LGHNA and YNFKEQ. The V and J ends lost 1 base and 2 bases, in that order; junction bases with no gene match: 7. This CDR3 is CASSQAFGQANYGYTF. In nucleotides, the CDR3 is TGTGCCAGCAGCCAAGCCTTCGGACAGGCAAACTATGGCTACACCTTC.

The chain links TRBV9 to TRBJ1-2, with 8 bases aligning to TRBD1. V trimming: 0 bases; J trimming: 5 bases; junction bases outside the gene matches: 6. CDR1 SGDLS and CDR2 YYNGEE come from the germline V gene. The CDR3 extends over 15 amino acids. CDR3 amino acids: CASSVVSGTGYGYTF. CDR3 bases: TGTGCCAGCAGCGTAGTCTCCGGGACAGGATATGGCTACACCTTC.

V is TRBV28 and J is TRBJ2-2, with D possibly TRBD1 on 8 matching bases. V lost 5 bases, J lost 1 base, and 20 bases lay in between. This CDR3 spans 18 amino acids. From germline, CDR1 is MDHEN and CDR2 SYDVKM. CDR3: CASSVARQGTKNTGELFF. For the CDR3, the DNA is TGTGCCAGCAGTGTAGCGCGACAGGGGACTAAGAACACCGGGGAGCTGTTTTTT.

The V and J genes are TRBV27 and TRBJ2-7, with TRBD1 as a possible D gene (5 bases). Germline V gene lookup returns CDR1 MNHEY and CDR2 SMNVEV (reference sequence). The length of the CDR3 is 12 residues. The V end was cut by 8 bases, the J end by 4 bases, with 12 bases between. The CDR3 protein is CASGAAEYEQYF. The CDR3 DNA sequence: TGTGCCAGCGGGGCGGCAGAGTACGAGCAGTACTTC.

This clone was detected only a few times. The chain employs TRBV6-2 or TRBV6-3 and TRBJ2-7; 10 bases map to TRBD2. The CDR3 contains 18 residues. Germline lookup yields CDR1 MNHEY and CDR2 SVGEGT. V dropped 4 bases and J dropped 6; count of bases not matched to a gene: 18. The DNA for the CDR3 is TGTGCCAGCAGTTCCCACCCTTCCTCTAGCGGGAGTGAAGGCGAGCAGTACTTC. This translates into CASSSHPSSSGSEGEQYF.

CDR3 nucleotide sequence: TGTGCCAGCTCACCGGGGAATCAGGGTTTCGGAAGCGACAAAGAGACCCAGTACTTC. It encodes CASSPGNQGFGSDKETQYF. V is TRBV18 and J is TRBJ2-5, with D possibly TRBD1 on 5 matching bases. V lost 3 bases and J lost 3, with 26 bases in between. The germline gives CDR1 KGHSH, CDR2 LQKENI. The CDR3 runs to 19 residues.

This chain uses TRBV4-3 with TRBJ2-7; D gene ambiguous. The CDR3 runs to 15 residues. Trimming pared 0 bases from V and 2 bases from J, leaving 11 bases between. Germline V gene sequence: CDR1 LGHNA, CDR2 YSLEER. The CDR3 sequence: CASSQDTAQPYEQYF. The CDR3 coding sequence is TGCGCCAGCAGCCAAGATACTGCACAGCCCTACGAGCAGTACTTC.

The chain uses TRBV10-2 and TRBJ1-1, with 12 bases that match TRBD1. The germline V gene has CDR1 WSHSY and CDR2 SAAADI. Germline trimming cut 6 bases from V and 0 bases from J; bases unmatched to any gene: 8. The CDR3 covers 17 residues. Written as DNA, the CDR3 is TGCGCCAGCAGGGACCGGGACAGGGGGCGTGTGAACACTGAAGCTTTCTTT. This encodes CASRDRDRGRVNTEAFF.

This sequence joins TRBV7-2 and TRBJ2-4; TRBD2 might be the D (6 bases). Germline loops: CDR1 SGHTA, CDR2 FQGNSA. V lost 6 bases, J lost 7 bases, and 19 bases lay in between. The CDR3 is 15 amino acids. CDR3 nucleotide sequence: TGTGCCAGCAGGTCAGAGGAGGGGCGCCACAACATTCAGTACTTC. Translating it yields CASRSEEGRHNIQYF.

This chain connects TRBV5-1 to TRBJ1-4, with 9 bases that match TRBD1. Per the germline V gene, CDR1 is SGHRS and CDR2 is YFSETQ. This CDR3 spans 14 amino acids. The ends lost 4 bases at V and 7 bases at J; junction bases unmatched: 5. The CDR3 reads CASSPDRGSEKLFF. CDR3 coding DNA: TGCGCCAGCAGCCCGGACAGGGGCTCTGAAAAACTGTTTTTT.

This clone has just one count. The genes are TRBV28 and TRBJ1-3; a weak D match, TRBD1 (6 bases). V lost 4 bases to trimming and J lost 1 base, with 14 bases between them. This CDR3 comprises 16 residues. Per germline, CDR1 MDHEN and CDR2 SYDVKM. CDR3 amino acids: CASSSRTALSGNTIYF. CDR3 DNA: TGTGCCAGCAGTTCACGGACAGCCTTATCTGGAAACACCATATATTTT.

The CDR3 spells CASSFSIAPYEQYF. The CDR3 coding sequence is TGTGCCAGCAGTTTCTCTATCGCCCCCTACGAGCAGTACTTC. The V and J genes are TRBV28 and TRBJ2-7; no clear D. The CDR3 spans 14 residues. The V end was cut by 3 bases, the J end by 2 bases, with 11 bases between. The germline V gene encodes CDR1 MDHEN and CDR2 SYDVKM.

The chain carries TRBV7-2 and TRBJ2-7; D not certain. Trimming stripped 1 base from V and 9 bases from J, with 10 bases between. This CDR3 is 12 amino acids long. Germline CDR1 reads SGHTA; CDR2 reads FQGNSA. CDR3: CASSLGQVGQYF. The CDR3 DNA reads TGTGCCAGCAGCTTAGGGCAGGTTGGGCAGTACTTC.

The rearrangement uses TRBV7-9 and TRBJ1-1, with D perhaps TRBD1 (6 bases). This CDR3 is built from 13 residues. Trimming shortened V by 1 base and J by 3 bases, and 6 bases separated the two germline ends. Germline CDR1 and CDR2: SEHNR and FQNEAQ (reference sequence). Written as DNA, the CDR3 is TGTGCCAGCAGCTTAGACAGGGACACTGAAGCTTTCTTT. Translating it yields CASSLDRDTEAFF. Looking up the rest from reference TRBV7-9 and TRBJ1-1 gives the full variable domain: DTGVSQNPRHKITKRGQNVTFRCDPISEHNRLYWYRQTLGQGPEFLTYFQNEAQLEKSRLLSDRFSAERPKGSFSTLEIQRTEQGDSAMYLCASSLDRDTEAFFGQGTRLTVV.

This chain uses TRBV7-8 with TRBJ2-7; TRBD2 is a possible D gene (6 bases). CDR3 length: 13 amino acids. Trimming stripped 2 bases from V and 3 bases from J, with 8 bases between. From germline, CDR1 is SGHVS and CDR2 FQNEAQ. CDR3 nucleotide sequence: TGTGCCAGCAGCTTATCCGGGAGCTACGAGCAGTACTTC. It specifies CASSLSGSYEQYF.

The count of this clone is one. The rearrangement links TRBV2 to TRBJ2-7; 8 bases fit TRBD1. The CDR3 is made up of 14 amino acids. V was pared by 5 bases and J by 1 base, with 4 bases of the junction left unmatched. Germline V lookup: CDR1 SNHLY, CDR2 FYNNEI. This CDR3 reads CASSRGTGSYEQYF. The CDR3 nucleotides read TGTGCCAGCAGTCGCGGGACAGGTTCCTACGAGCAGTACTTC. Full variable domain (remainder filled in from reference TRBV2 and TRBJ2-7): EPEVTQTPSHQVTQMGQEVILRCVPISNHLYFYWYRQILGQKVEFLVSFYNNEISEKSEIFDDQFSVERPDGSNFTLKIRSTKLEDSAMYFCASSRGTGSYEQYFGPGTRLTVT.

This chain connects TRBV12-3 or TRBV12-4 to TRBJ1-1; D remains unclear. The CDR3 has 11 residues. The germline V and J ends were trimmed by 1 base and 11 bases, with 8 bases remaining between them. The CDR3 DNA reads TGTGCCAGCAGTTTAGAGGGAGGGGCTTTCTTT. This gives the protein CASSLEGGAFF.

The chain carries TRBV15 and TRBJ1-5, with 9 bases aligning to TRBD1. Germline CDR1 and CDR2: LNHNV and YYDKDF (reference sequence). The V gene end was trimmed by 6 bases and the J gene end by 9 bases; junction bases not matched to a gene: 6. The CDR3 length is 13 residues. The CDR3 here is CATRGTGLRPQHF. As DNA, the CDR3 is TGTGCCACCAGAGGGACAGGGTTGAGGCCCCAGCATTTT.

The V gene is TRBV5-1, the J gene TRBJ1-6; TRBD1 aligns across 7 bases. Germline assignment: CDR1 SGHRS and CDR2 YFSETQ. This CDR3 has 15 amino acids. Germline trimming cut 5 bases from V and 6 bases from J; bases unmatched to any gene: 8. The CDR3 loop reads CASSLRTGVNSPLHF. The CDR3 bases are TGCGCCAGCAGTCTAAGGACAGGAGTTAATTCACCCCTCCACTTT.

This chain connects TRBV5-1 to TRBJ2-2; the D gene is possibly TRBD2 (6 bases). CDR1 is SGHRS, CDR2 YFSETQ, per germline. The CDR3 consists of 16 residues. The V end was cut by 0 bases, the J end by 6 bases, with 15 bases between. For the CDR3, the DNA is TGCGCCAGCAGCTTGGGGGCTAGCGACGTCCCCGGGGAGCTGTTTTTT. It translates to CASSLGASDVPGELFF.